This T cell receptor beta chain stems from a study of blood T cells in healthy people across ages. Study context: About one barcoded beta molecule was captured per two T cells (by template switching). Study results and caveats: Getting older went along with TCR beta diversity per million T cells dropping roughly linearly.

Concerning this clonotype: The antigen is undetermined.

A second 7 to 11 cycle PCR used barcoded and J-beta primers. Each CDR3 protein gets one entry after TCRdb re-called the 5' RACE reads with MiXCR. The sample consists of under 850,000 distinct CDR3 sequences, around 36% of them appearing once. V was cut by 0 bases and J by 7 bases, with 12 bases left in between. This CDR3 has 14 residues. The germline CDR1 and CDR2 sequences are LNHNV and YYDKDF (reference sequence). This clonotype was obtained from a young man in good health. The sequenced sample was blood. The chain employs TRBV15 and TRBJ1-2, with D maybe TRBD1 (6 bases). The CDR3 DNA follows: TGTGCCACCAGCAGAGATCATGGGGGCGGTGGCTACACCTTC. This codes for CATSRDHGGGGYTF.